This TCR beta chain was retrieved from a study of identical twins. This clonotype has ten or more counts. Germline V gene lookup returns CDR1 SQVTM and CDR2 ANQGSEA. The CDR3 runs to 14 residues. Trimming left V 0 bases short and J 4 bases short, with 12 bases between. TCRdb re-derived calls from the 5' RACE reads in MiXCR, one entry per CDR3 protein. The sample contains approximately 680,000 distinct CDR3 sequences, around 7.5% of which appear only once. The sample also formed part of further work on yellow fever vaccine responses in identical twins.

The TCR comes from a young woman in good health. This rearrangement joins TRBV29-1 to TRBJ1-2; D unclear. The sequencing sample was made of PBMCs. CDR3 coding DNA: TGCAGCGTTGAAGACCGCGGGCTTATCTATGGCTACACCTTC. Encoded protein: CSVEDRGLIYGYTF.